Below, one T cell receptor beta chain is given with its context. Germline-derived CDR1 and CDR2 are SGHRS and YFSETQ. The V and J ends lost 4 bases and 8 bases respectively, with 15 bases between them. The CDR3 length is 13 residues. This specimen belongs to a study of T cell responses to AZD1222 COVID-19 vaccine. Clones were read by immunoSEQ multiplex PCR, and TCRdb kept only the in-frame ones, dropping some. The table shows 95,000 to 100,000 clones, with less than 95% occurring only once. The chain carries TRBV5-1 and TRBJ1-2, with D unclear. This TCR came from an adult in good health. The input for sequencing was peripheral blood, taken on day 0 of AZD1222 vaccination. The CDR3 bases are TGCGCCAGCAGCCCCGCCGGCTCTACGGGCTACACCTTC. It encodes CASSPAGSTGYTF.